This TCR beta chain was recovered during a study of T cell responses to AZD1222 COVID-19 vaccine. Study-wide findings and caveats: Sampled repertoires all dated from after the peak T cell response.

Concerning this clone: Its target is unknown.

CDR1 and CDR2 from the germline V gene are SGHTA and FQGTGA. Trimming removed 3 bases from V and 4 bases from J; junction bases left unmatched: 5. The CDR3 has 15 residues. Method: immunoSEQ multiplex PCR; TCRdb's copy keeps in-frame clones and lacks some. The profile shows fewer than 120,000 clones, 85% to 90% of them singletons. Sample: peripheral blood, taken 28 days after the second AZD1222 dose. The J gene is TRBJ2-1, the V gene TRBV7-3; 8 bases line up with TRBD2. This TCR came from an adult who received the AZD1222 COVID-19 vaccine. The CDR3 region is CASSFDGGEYNEQFF. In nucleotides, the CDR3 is TGTGCCAGCAGCTTCGACGGGGGGGAATACAATGAGCAGTTCTTC. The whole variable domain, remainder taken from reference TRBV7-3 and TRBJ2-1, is GAGVSQTPSNKVTEKGKYVELRCDPISGHTALYWYRQSLGQGPEFLIYFQGTGAADDSGLPNDRFFAVRPEGSVSTLKIQRTERGDSAVYLCASSFDGGEYNEQFFGPGTRLTVL.